This T cell receptor beta chain was documented in a study of CD8 T cells in ankylosing spondylitis (dated by TCRdb to about 2017). Study-wide context: The study set out to find disease-linked TCR variants by profiling T cell receptor beta repertoires in ankylosing spondylitis patients and healthy donors. In total, the full study cohort was made up of roughly 100 healthy donors and 25 or so ankylosing spondylitis patients. Peripheral blood samples were taken, and synovial fluid was additionally collected from ankylosing spondylitis patients.

Sequencing used an Illumina HiSeq 2500. Quantitative 5'-RACE with molecular barcodes was the method used to prepare the TCR beta libraries. In the authors' own workflow: Disease-linked TCR variants were identified with a new computational method built on a probabilistic model of VDJ rearrangement. The raw public reads went through TCRdb reprocessing: fastp at Q25, MiXCR clone calling, in-frame beta chains kept. CDR3 protein duplicates are merged, each entry listing the most common genes and DNA. Here the V and J calls rest on TCRdb's processing, not on the authors' analysis. This sample is represented by about 240,000 distinct CDR3 sequences; around 10% of them were singletons. The ten biggest clones cover under 8% of the sample. General study outcomes and caveats: Significant enrichment of the disease-linked clones was reported in matched synovial fluid samples from ankylosing spondylitis patients. Some motif variants had previously been reported in the synovial fluid and blood of reactive arthritis patients, which suggests shared mechanisms of disease initiation. Blood from ankylosing spondylitis patients appeared to be characterized by a TCR beta motif composed of several highly homologous amino acid variants. A CD8+ phenotype was shown by the disease-linked clones, which were found at relatively low frequencies in peripheral blood.

Deletion took 0 bases off V and 1 base off J, with a span of 13 bases between the germline ends. The germline V gene supplies CDR1 SGHRS and CDR2 YFSETQ. Inclusive of the bounding cysteine and phenylalanine, the CDR3 is 16 residues long. Only the CDR3 DNA is retained, 48 bases long and in frame from the first base. A remark on this clonotype: Its antigen is unknown. No base quality information exists; no much larger clone differs at one position.

The material sequenced was blood, either unsorted or a sorted T cell fraction (not recorded which). This sequence was found in a male donor with ankylosing spondylitis or in good health (not recorded which). In this chain, TRBV5-1 is recombined with TRBJ1-1, with the D gene uncertain. The encoded CDR3 is CASSLAQQPKNTEAFF. The DNA is as follows: TGCGCCAGCAGCTTGGCCCAACAGCCAAAGAACACTGAAGCTTTCTTT.